Listed below are T cell receptor beta chains from one sample, sequenced in a study of T cell responses to AZD1222 COVID-19 vaccine. TCRdb's copy holds only in-frame clones and misses some; the assay was immunoSEQ multiplex PCR. Found here are over 130,000 clones, about nine tenths of them singletons; the top ten hold about 4.8%. Sequencing was performed on peripheral blood, taken on day 0 of AZD1222 vaccination. The receptors come from an adult in good health. CDR3s include the opening cysteine and the closing phenylalanine or tryptophan. The order of the fields is J gene, D gene, V gene, clone size, CDR3 protein, CDR3 DNA. A D gene is named only where the DNA matches it firmly. Size is stated for part of the rows, as once, few or many counts, or as a class when the clone is expanded.

J: TRBJ1-1
D: .
V: TRBV9
size: .
CDR3: CASSVDVNTEAFF
DNA: TGTGCCAGCAGCGTAGACGTGAACACTGAAGCTTTCTTT

J: TRBJ2-2
D: TRBD2
V: TRBV7-6
size: .
CDR3: CASSSSGGVTGELFF
DNA: TGTGCCAGCAGCTCTAGCGGGGGCGTCACCGGGGAGCTGTTTTTT

J: TRBJ1-6
D: .
V: TRBV27
size: .
CDR3: CASSASSSYNSPLHF
DNA: TGTGCCAGCAGTGCTAGTAGCTCCTATAATTCACCCCTCCACTTT

J: TRBJ2-1
D: .
V: TRBV9
size: once
CDR3: CASSVSGGTRHYNEQFF
DNA: TGTGCCAGCAGCGTAAGTGGTGGGACTCGGCACTACAATGAGCAGTTCTTC

J: TRBJ2-3
D: .
V: TRBV7-9
size: .
CDR3: CASSFPLRGTQYF
DNA: TGTGCCAGCAGCTTCCCTCTCCGAGGTACGCAGTATTTT

J: TRBJ1-1
D: .
V: TRBV6-5
size: .
CDR3: CASHLGMNTEAFF
DNA: TGTGCCAGCCACCTCGGGATGAACACTGAAGCTTTCTTT

J: TRBJ1-1
D: .
V: TRBV28
size: .
CDR3: CASSFGVREAFF
DNA: TGTGCCAGCAGTTTCGGGGTGCGTGAAGCTTTCTTT

J: TRBJ1-3
D: .
V: TRBV19
size: .
CDR3: CASSPPSRNTIYF
DNA: TGTGCCAGTAGCCCCCCCTCTAGAAACACCATATATTTT

J: TRBJ1-1
D: TRBD1
V: TRBV19
size: once
CDR3: CASSPTGQGAEAFF
DNA: TGTGCCAGTAGTCCGACTGGACAGGGTGCTGAAGCTTTCTTT

J: TRBJ2-1
D: TRBD1
V: TRBV5-6
size: .
CDR3: CASSSGQGYNEQFF
DNA: TGTGCCAGCAGCTCGGGACAGGGGTACAATGAGCAGTTCTTC

J: TRBJ1-2
D: TRBD1
V: TRBV28
size: .
CDR3: CASSSGQTDYGYTF
DNA: TGTGCCAGCAGCTCGGGACAGACCGACTATGGCTACACCTTC

J: TRBJ2-1
D: TRBD1
V: TRBV9
size: .
CDR3: CASSGRDRGRIEQFF
DNA: TGTGCCAGCAGCGGTCGGGACAGGGGGCGCATTGAGCAGTTCTTC

J: TRBJ1-3
D: .
V: TRBV19
size: once
CDR3: CASQDPLYSFRGNTIYF
DNA: TGTGCCAGCCAGGACCCACTCTATTCATTTCGTGGAAACACCATATATTTT

J: TRBJ2-1
D: .
V: TRBV10-1
size: .
CDR3: CASSESYRNEQFF
DNA: TGCGCCAGCAGTGAGTCATACCGTAATGAGCAGTTCTTC

J: TRBJ1-2
D: .
V: TRBV19
size: .
CDR3: CASSMLSQGDYGYTF
DNA: TGTGCCAGTAGTATGCTTTCACAGGGCGACTATGGCTACACCTTC

J: TRBJ1-5
D: .
V: TRBV30
size: .
CDR3: CAWSAHLRGVNQPQHF
DNA: TGTGCCTGGAGTGCGCACTTGAGAGGGGTCAATCAGCCCCAGCATTTT

J: TRBJ2-1
D: TRBD2
V: TRBV5-1
size: .
CDR3: CASSPGTSGRAGSYNEQFF
DNA: TGCGCCAGCAGCCCCGGGACTAGCGGGAGGGCCGGTTCCTACAATGAGCAGTTCTTC

J: TRBJ2-1
D: .
V: TRBV5-1
size: .
CDR3: CASSLDAYNEQFF
DNA: TGCGCCAGCAGCTTGGATGCCTACAATGAGCAGTTCTTC

J: TRBJ1-5
D: .
V: TRBV20-1
size: .
CDR3: CSASSAGAGSNQPQHF
DNA: TGCAGTGCTAGTTCTGCGGGGGCAGGAAGCAATCAGCCCCAGCATTTT

J: TRBJ1-5
D: .
V: TRBV15
size: .
CDR3: CATGERRDVSNQPQHF
DNA: TGTGCCACCGGGGAAAGGAGGGACGTCAGCAATCAGCCCCAGCATTTT

J: TRBJ1-1
D: .
V: TRBV5-1
size: .
CDR3: CASSLFSQGTNTEAFF
DNA: TGCGCCAGCAGCTTGTTTTCCCAGGGGACGAACACTGAAGCTTTCTTT

J: TRBJ1-2
D: TRBD1
V: TRBV5-1
size: .
CDR3: CASSPTTGANYGYTF
DNA: TGCGCCAGCAGCCCCACGACAGGGGCCAACTATGGCTACACCTTC

J: TRBJ2-7
D: TRBD1
V: TRBV19
size: .
CDR3: CASRGTGAEQYF
DNA: TGTGCCAGTAGGGGTACAGGGGCCGAGCAGTACTTC

J: TRBJ1-4
D: TRBD1
V: TRBV7-2
size: .
CDR3: CASSFTSGGYREKLFF
DNA: TGTGCCAGCAGCTTCACTTCAGGGGGCTACAGAGAAAAACTGTTTTTT

J: TRBJ2-7
D: .
V: TRBV7-9
size: .
CDR3: CASSPRGYEQYF
DNA: TGTGCCAGCAGCCCAAGGGGTTACGAGCAGTACTTC

J: TRBJ2-6
D: TRBD1
V: TRBV2
size: .
CDR3: CASIGDRAYSGANVLTF
DNA: TGTGCCAGCATCGGCGACAGGGCCTACTCTGGGGCCAACGTCCTGACTTTC

J: TRBJ1-1
D: .
V: TRBV19
size: .
CDR3: CASSILYNTEAFF
DNA: TGTGCCAGTAGTATATTATATAACACTGAAGCTTTCTTT

J: TRBJ1-1
D: .
V: TRBV29-1
size: .
CDR3: CSVLTGPEGSRAFF
DNA: TGCAGCGTTCTGACCGGGCCGGAAGGGTCTCGAGCTTTCTTT

J: TRBJ1-2
D: TRBD1
V: TRBV2
size: .
CDR3: CASRPGTGIYGYTF
DNA: TGTGCCAGCAGACCCGGGACAGGGATCTATGGCTACACCTTC

J: TRBJ2-1
D: .
V: TRBV27
size: .
CDR3: CASSPSRSSYNEQFF
DNA: TGTGCCAGCAGTCCATCCAGGAGTTCCTACAATGAGCAGTTCTTC